The text below deals with one TCR beta chain. This clonotype was seen a few times. Which antigen it targets is not known. No much larger clone exists at a distance of one base, and base qualities are not known. These data are taken from a study of T-cell reconstitution after alpha-beta-depleted transplantation in children listed by TCRdb under 2016. Notes on the research overall: Using TCR repertoire profiling, the study quantitatively followed how T-cell immune reconstitution unfolded in children after TCRalphabeta/CD19-depleted allogeneic hematopoietic cell transplantation.

V is pared back by 5 bases and J by 2 bases, with 13 bases lying between the germline termini. CDR1 is given as SGHNT and CDR2 as YYREEE, both from the germline V gene (reference sequence). The CDR3 spans 15 residues, from the cysteine through the phenylalanine. Only CDR3 DNA is held: 45 bases, read in frame from base 1. Receptor libraries were prepared by PCR. Sequencing used an Illumina HiSeq 2500. TCR library preparation used molecular barcoding, with unique molecular identifiers applied to normalize quantification of the TCRbeta repertoire. In-frame beta chains were kept once TCRdb had trimmed the public reads at Q25 with fastp and called clones with MiXCR. Every CDR3 protein is listed once, alongside the most common genes and DNA of its rows. The sample table holds about 500,000 distinct CDR3 sequences, of which approximately 30% were seen once. The ten top clones hold roughly 2.5% of the sample.

Sequenced material: PBMCs from the stem cell graft donor, taken from the stem cell graft. The V and J segments used are TRBV5-4 and TRBJ2-2; a tentative D match to TRBD1 spans 6 bases. The TCR was taken from a human donor who donated a stem cell graft to a child with aplastic anemia. The DNA is TGTGCCAGCAGTTCGGACAGACTTAACACCGGGGAGCTGTTTTTT. Translation gives CASSSDRLNTGELFF. The entire variable domain, with the stretches around the CDR3 drawn from the reference TRBV5-4 and TRBJ2-2 proteins, is ETGVTQSPTHLIKTRGQQVTLRCSSQSGHNTVSWYQQALGQGPQFIFQYYREEENGRGNFPPRFSGLQFPNYSSELNVNALELDDSALYLCASSSDRLNTGELFFGEGSRLTVL.